These 26 T cell receptor beta chains originate from one sample sequenced in a study of OX40 agonist ivuxolimab in advanced cancers. TCRdb's table, derived via immunoSEQ multiplex PCR, lists solely in-frame clones and lacks some. The profile shows approximately 110,000 clones, approximately 90% of them singletons. Sample: CD4+ or CD8+ T cells sorted from blood, taken in a trial of the OX40 agonist ivuxolimab. Every receptor here comes from an adult with an advanced solid tumor such as melanoma, head and neck, liver or kidney cancer.

The rearrangement joins TRBV28 to TRBJ1-3, with 8 bases that match TRBD1. Germline CDR1 is MDHEN and CDR2 is SYDVKM. The CDR3 contains 15 residues. V trimming: 6 bases; J trimming: 4 bases; junction bases outside the gene matches: 8. In DNA form, the CDR3 reads TGTGCCAGCAGCCCGAGGACAGGGAAGGGAAACACCATATATTTT. Residues: CASSPRTGKGNTIYF.

This clone was counted once. V and J are TRBV7-9 and TRBJ1-1; D remains ambiguous. Germline V gene data show CDR1 as SEHNR and CDR2 as FQNEAQ (reference sequence). V was trimmed by 5 bases and J by 6 bases, leaving 19 bases between them. The CDR3 has 15 residues. The CDR3 protein is CASSTVWSGYSEAFF. The CDR3 DNA reads as TGTGCCAGCAGCACAGTGTGGTCCGGCTACTCTGAAGCTTTCTTT.

This clone was observed once. J is TRBJ2-3 and V is TRBV5-8; TRBD2 is a possible D gene (6 bases). Between the trimmed V and J ends, which lost 0 bases and 3 bases, there was a span of 17 bases. This CDR3 comprises 17 residues. Germline loops: CDR1 SGHTS, CDR2 YDEGEE. CDR3 protein: CASSLAQGGIGTDTQYF. Written as DNA, the CDR3 is TGTGCCAGCAGCTTGGCCCAAGGAGGGATTGGAACAGATACGCAGTATTTT.

This clone was counted only a few times. This rearrangement joins TRBV6-5 to TRBJ2-5; the D gene is possibly TRBD2 (5 bases). CDR1 is MNHEY, CDR2 SVGAGI, per germline. The ends were cut back, 4 bases at V and 5 bases at J, with 5 bases in the middle. This CDR3 region has 11 residues. The CDR3 DNA sequence: TGTGCCAGCAGTTCGGGGGAGACCCAGTACTTC. This translates into CASSSGETQYF.

There are a few counts of this clone. The V and J genes are TRBV29-1 and TRBJ1-2; D is undetermined. Germline-derived CDR1 and CDR2 are SQVTM and ANQGSEA. V lost 5 bases to trimming and J lost 6 bases, with 10 bases between them. The CDR3 has 11 amino acids. CDR3 nucleotides: TGCAGCGTTCCCGGACTCAATGGCTACACCTTC. It is translated as CSVPGLNGYTF.

The V gene is TRBV14, the J gene TRBJ1-1; D gene uncertain. V lost 1 base to trimming and J lost 4 bases, with 7 bases between them. This CDR3 region has 13 residues. Germline V gene lookup returns CDR1 SGHDN and CDR2 FVKESK. This chain's CDR3 is CASSQGPRTEAFF. The CDR3 DNA reads TGTGCCAGCAGCCAAGGGCCTCGCACTGAAGCTTTCTTT.

This chain uses TRBV10-3 with TRBJ2-6, with 7 bases aligning to TRBD1. This CDR3 region has 16 residues. CDR1 is ENHRY and CDR2 is SYGVKD in the germline V gene. Germline trimming cut 6 bases from V and 4 bases from J; bases unmatched to any gene: 9. CDR3 amino acids: CAISPGGISGANVLTF. The CDR3 DNA follows: TGTGCCATCAGCCCAGGGGGTATTAGCGGGGCCAACGTCCTGACTTTC.

The genes are TRBV15 and TRBJ1-6; D uncertain. The V gene lost 0 bases and the J gene lost 7 bases, with 19 bases spanning the gap. CDR3 length: 18 residues. Germline lookup yields CDR1 LNHNV and CDR2 YYDKDF (reference sequence). CDR3 sequence: CATSRDARNQFKNSPLHF. CDR3 in DNA: TGTGCCACCAGCAGAGACGCCAGAAATCAATTCAAGAATTCACCCCTCCACTTT.

This chain uses TRBV25-1 with TRBJ2-1, with 7 bases matching TRBD2. Unmatched junction bases numbered 11, after V lost 3 bases and J lost 0 bases. Germline values: CDR1 MGHDK, CDR2 SYGVNS. This CDR3 has 18 residues. The CDR3 region has the DNA TGTGCCAGCAGTGACAGGCGGCTAGCGGTAGGCTCCTACAATGAGCAGTTCTTC. Translated, it gives CASSDRRLAVGSYNEQFF.

This clone has just one count. This rearrangement joins TRBV4-2 to TRBJ2-1; TRBD2 matches at 11 bases. The length of the CDR3 is 16 residues. Germline V gene lookup returns CDR1 LGHNA and CDR2 YNFKEQ. J lost 6 bases, V lost 3 bases, and 7 bases had no gene match. This chain's CDR3 is CASSHVLSGRANEQFF. In nucleotides, the CDR3 is TGTGCCAGCAGCCATGTCCTTAGCGGGAGGGCCAATGAGCAGTTCTTC.

The chain is built from TRBV28 and TRBJ1-5, with a tentative D call TRBD1 (6 bases). There are 14 residues in the CDR3. Germline CDR1 is MDHEN and CDR2 is SYDVKM. With 5 bases removed from V and 7 bases from J, the gap between germline ends came to 15 bases. CDR3 residues: CASSTRGNRQPQHF. The CDR3 DNA sequence: TGTGCCAGCAGTACAAGGGGGAACCGACAGCCCCAGCATTTT. Drawing the rest from reference TRBV28 and TRBJ1-5, the complete variable domain is DVKVTQSSRYLVKRTGEKVFLECVQDMDHENMFWYRQDPGLGLRLIYFSYDVKMKEKGDIPEGYSVSREKKERFSLILESASTNQTSMYLCASSTRGNRQPQHFGDGTRLSIL.

DNA for the CDR3: TGTGCCAGCAGCCTCTCCCCGGGACCCTTGGAAGAGCAGTACTTC. Its translation is CASSLSPGPLEEQYF. The chain has TRBV7-3 and TRBJ2-7; D tentatively reads TRBD1 or TRBD2 (5 bases each). The CDR3 consists of 15 residues. With 5 bases removed from V and 7 bases from J, the gap between germline ends came to 21 bases. Germline CDR1 and CDR2: SGHTA and FQGTGA.

In its sample, this clone was seen once. The chain links TRBV19 to TRBJ2-5; TRBD1 is a possible D gene (6 bases). Germline V gene sequence: CDR1 LNHDA, CDR2 SQIVND (reference sequence). V was shortened by 5 bases and J by 7 bases, with 23 bases between the two germline ends. This CDR3 contains 16 residues. The CDR3: CASSHHRTVAVRTQYF. CDR3 bases: TGTGCCAGTAGTCATCATCGGACAGTGGCCGTGAGGACCCAGTACTTC.

The V and J genes are TRBV6-1 and TRBJ2-7; TRBD1 might be the D (6 bases). Trimming removed 10 bases at V and 5 bases at J, with 18 bases between. In germline, CDR1 is MNHNS, CDR2 SASEGT. The CDR3 is 13 amino acids. The CDR3 bases are TGTGCCACCTTAACAGGGCTTGTCAACGAGCAGTACTTC. Protein sequence: CATLTGLVNEQYF.

This chain uses TRBV19 with TRBJ2-1; no clear D gene. Germline-derived CDR1 and CDR2 are LNHDA and SQIVND (reference sequence). This CDR3 region has 15 residues. The ends were cut back, 5 bases at V and 3 bases at J, with 14 bases in the middle. This CDR3 is CASSASGPRYNEQFF. The CDR3 DNA follows: TGTGCCAGTAGTGCCTCCGGGCCGCGCTACAATGAGCAGTTCTTC. The full variable domain, with the rest looked up from reference TRBV19 and TRBJ2-1, is DGGITQSPKYLFRKEGQNVTLSCEQNLNHDAMYWYRQDPGQGLRLIYYSQIVNDFQKGDIAEGYSVSREKKESFPLTVTSAQKNPTAFYLCASSASGPRYNEQFFGPGTRLTVL.

The rearrangement uses TRBV5-1 and TRBJ2-5; maybe TRBD2 (5 bases). V lost 4 bases to trimming and J lost 5 bases, with 18 bases between them. Germline CDR1 is SGHRS and CDR2 is YFSETQ. The CDR3 extends over 15 amino acids. The CDR3 nucleotides are TGCGCCAGCAGCCCAATGGACTTCCCGAAGGAGACCCAGTACTTC. This encodes CASSPMDFPKETQYF.

The chain is built from TRBV5-1 and TRBJ2-3; D is undetermined. The CDR3 sequence is 14 residues long. V was trimmed by 7 bases and J by 5 bases, leaving 17 bases between them. Germline V gives CDR1 SGHRS, CDR2 YFSETQ. CDR3 residues: CASYTNREGDTQYF. CDR3 in DNA: TGCGCCAGCTACACCAATAGAGAAGGAGATACGCAGTATTTT.

V and J are TRBV19 and TRBJ2-3, with no clear D. Germline V CDR1 and CDR2: LNHDA, SQIVND (reference sequence). Trimming cost V 3 bases and J 2 bases, with 15 bases left between them. The CDR3 runs 16 residues. The CDR3 reads CASSILTGRHTDTQYF. The CDR3 DNA sequence: TGTGCCAGTAGTATTTTAACCGGACGCCACACAGATACGCAGTATTTT.

This sequence joins TRBV14 and TRBJ1-5; D is uncertain. This CDR3 region has 13 residues. V gave up 0 bases and J gave up 5 bases, with 5 bases separating them. Germline CDR1 is SGHDN and CDR2 is FVKESK. In nucleotides, the CDR3 is TGTGCCAGCAGCCAAGACTACTATCAGCCCCAGCATTTT. Its protein is CASSQDYYQPQHF. Drawing the rest from reference TRBV14 and TRBJ1-5, the complete variable domain is EAGVTQFPSHSVIEKGQTVTLRCDPISGHDNLYWYRRVMGKEIKFLLHFVKESKQDESGMPNNRFLAERTGGTYSTLKVQPAELEDSGVYFCASSQDYYQPQHFGDGTRLSIL.

This clone was seen once. The chain has TRBV19 and TRBJ1-1; D remains unclear. The germline V and J ends were trimmed by 3 bases and 4 bases, with 12 bases remaining between them. This CDR3 has 14 residues. Germline CDR1 and CDR2: LNHDA and SQIVND (reference sequence). The CDR3 spells CASSIPQRGTEAFF. As DNA, the CDR3 is TGTGCCAGTAGTATCCCGCAGCGGGGCACTGAAGCTTTCTTT.

V and J are TRBV15 and TRBJ2-3; a possible D gene is TRBD2 (6 bases). The CDR3 covers 14 residues. Trimming shortened V by 1 base and J by 5 bases, and 10 bases separated the two germline ends. The V gene's germline CDR1 is LNHNV and CDR2 YYDKDF (reference sequence). The CDR3 DNA is TGTGCCACCAGCAGAGGACTAGAGAGAGATACGCAGTATTTT. Encoded protein: CATSRGLERDTQYF.

The V call is TRBV9, the J call TRBJ2-2; 9 nucleotides line up with TRBD1. The junction had 8 bases not matched to a gene; V was cut back by 3 bases and J by 5 bases. The CDR3 totals 16 residues. The germline V gene encodes CDR1 SGDLS and CDR2 YYNGEE. The CDR3 region is CASSGRTGGATGELFF. CDR3 in DNA: TGTGCCAGCAGCGGTCGCACAGGGGGCGCAACCGGGGAGCTGTTTTTT.

The chain employs TRBV11-3 and TRBJ1-1; D is unresolved. The germline gives CDR1 SGHNT, CDR2 YENEEA. The CDR3 runs to 13 residues. V gave up 7 bases and J gave up 6 bases, with 15 bases separating them. CDR3 region: CASNQVLDAEAFF. The CDR3, as DNA: TGTGCCAGCAACCAGGTCCTTGACGCTGAAGCTTTCTTT.

V is TRBV5-1 and J is TRBJ2-3, with D possibly being TRBD1 or TRBD2 (5 bases each). Germline CDR1 and CDR2: SGHRS and YFSETQ. The CDR3 runs 13 residues. Deletions cut 6 bases from V and 0 bases from J, with 8 bases between. The CDR3 bases are TGCGCCAGCACCCGGGACAGCACAGATACGCAGTATTTT. It translates to CASTRDSTDTQYF. Filled out from reference TRBV5-1 and TRBJ2-3, the complete variable domain reads KAGVTQTPRYLIKTRGQQVTLSCSPISGHRSVSWYQQTPGQGLQFLFEYFSETQRNKGNFPGRFSGRQFSNSRSEMNVSTLELGDSALYLCASTRDSTDTQYFGPGTRLTVL.

This clone was counted once. This chain uses TRBV7-3 with TRBJ2-1; 8 bases are shared with TRBD1. V shed 2 bases and J 9 bases; nucleotides not matched to a gene: 6. The length of the CDR3 is 14 residues. Germline V CDR1 and CDR2: SGHTA, FQGTGA. The CDR3 loop reads CASSLGTGFSEQFF. Written as DNA, the CDR3 is TGTGCCAGCAGCTTAGGGACAGGATTTAGTGAGCAGTTCTTC.

The rearrangement uses TRBV10-1 and TRBJ2-5; D not resolved. The CDR3 totals 13 residues. Germline V lookup: CDR1 WNHNN, CDR2 SYGVQD (reference sequence). The germline V and J ends were trimmed by 2 bases and 2 bases, with 6 bases remaining between them. The CDR3 region is CASSEDPQETQYF. CDR3 DNA: TGCGCCAGCAGTGAGGATCCTCAAGAGACCCAGTACTTC.